This T cell receptor beta chain appears in the sequencing data of a study of blood T cell repertoires in COVID-19. Study context: Acute and convalescent COVID-19 samples came from the United States, Italy and Spain. T cells, B-cell-depleted T cells, or PBMCs supplied cDNA or gDNA.

Original handling: Quantification of nucleated cells was approximated via reference gene primer amplification. Clones were read by immunoSEQ multiplex PCR, and TCRdb kept only the in-frame ones, dropping some. V, J and clone size are taken as reported in that table, and D and trimming were inferred from the DNA itself. This sample yields about 63,000 clones, of which roughly three quarters are seen a single time; about 50% belongs to the top ten. The sample consisted of peripheral blood. The origin of this receptor is a woman older than 75 with acute or convalescent COVID-19.

The DNA of the CDR3 is TGTGCCAGCAGCGCCGGGACAGGGGAGACCTATGGCTACACCTTC. It specifies CASSAGTGETYGYTF. V gene TRBV7-9 combines with J gene TRBJ1-2; 10 bases agree with TRBD1. The V gene end was trimmed by 5 bases and the J gene end by 4 bases; junction bases not matched to a gene: 7. The CDR3 is 15 amino acids. Germline CDR1 reads SEHNR; CDR2 reads FQNEAQ (reference sequence).